The 5 T cell receptor beta chains below come from one sample, sequenced in a study of cytomegalovirus exposure and HLA in healthy donors. PCR primers comprised 60 Vbeta and 13 Jbeta primers. Profiled with immunoSEQ multiplex PCR; TCRdb holds only in-frame clones, not every one. The repertoire consists of fewer than 250,000 clones, with over 70% occurring once and the leading ten covering approximately 1.6%. Material: PBMCs. These receptors were collected from a man between 40 and 49 years old in good health and CMV-seropositive.

V and J are TRBV6-5 and TRBJ1-1; D remains unclear. The V and J ends lost 7 bases and 4 bases respectively, with 13 bases between them. The V gene's germline CDR1 is MNHEY and CDR2 SVGAGI. The CDR3 is 13 residues long. The DNA of the CDR3 is TGTGCCAGCACCGATGGGCCCGTCACTGAAGCTTTCTTT. Translating gives CASTDGPVTEAFF.

J is TRBJ1-5 and V is TRBV28, with D possibly TRBD1 on 6 matching bases. The CDR3 covers 14 residues. V lost 2 bases and J 11 bases, leaving 16 bases between the germline ends. Germline V CDR1 and CDR2: MDHEN, SYDVKM. The CDR3 DNA follows: TGTGCCAGCAGTTTAACTACAGGGATCGCCTCCCAGCATTTT. As protein: CASSLTTGIASQHF.

The chain couples TRBV9 to TRBJ2-1, with 12 bases lining up with TRBD2. Germline CDR1 reads SGDLS; CDR2 reads YYNGEE. V dropped 4 bases and J dropped 6; count of bases not matched to a gene: 8. CDR3 size: 16 residues. CDR3 nucleotides: TGTGCCAGCAGCCCACGACTAGCGGGAGCCGGCAATGAGCAGTTCTTC. It is translated as CASSPRLAGAGNEQFF. The full variable domain, rest sourced from reference TRBV9 and TRBJ2-1, is DSGVTQTPKHLITATGQRVTLRCSPRSGDLSVYWYQQSLDQGLQFLIQYYNGEERAKGNILERFSAQQFPDLHSELNLSSLELGDSALYFCASSPRLAGAGNEQFFGPGTRLTVL.

Only a few counts were recorded for this clone. CDR3 loop: CASSPGTSGRAFTDTQYF. The CDR3 DNA reads as TGTGCCAGCAGTCCTGGGACTAGCGGGAGGGCCTTTACAGATACGCAGTATTTT. This chain uses TRBV28 with TRBJ2-3; TRBD2 matches 16 bases. The V segment lost 5 bases and the J segment 3 bases; nucleotides outside the gene matches: 8. This CDR3 region has 18 residues. Germline CDR1 reads MDHEN; CDR2 reads SYDVKM. The full variable domain, with the rest looked up from reference TRBV28 and TRBJ2-3, is DVKVTQSSRYLVKRTGEKVFLECVQDMDHENMFWYRQDPGLGLRLIYFSYDVKMKEKGDIPEGYSVSREKKERFSLILESASTNQTSMYLCASSPGTSGRAFTDTQYFGPGTRLTVL.

The V call is TRBV19, the J call TRBJ2-1, with D possibly being TRBD1 (6 bases). Germline assignment: CDR1 LNHDA and CDR2 SQIVND (reference sequence). This CDR3 region has 15 residues. The V gene lost 5 bases and the J gene lost 0 bases, with 11 bases spanning the gap. DNA of the CDR3: TGTGCCAGTAGTGCAGGGGACCCCTCCTACAATGAGCAGTTCTTC. As protein: CASSAGDPSYNEQFF.